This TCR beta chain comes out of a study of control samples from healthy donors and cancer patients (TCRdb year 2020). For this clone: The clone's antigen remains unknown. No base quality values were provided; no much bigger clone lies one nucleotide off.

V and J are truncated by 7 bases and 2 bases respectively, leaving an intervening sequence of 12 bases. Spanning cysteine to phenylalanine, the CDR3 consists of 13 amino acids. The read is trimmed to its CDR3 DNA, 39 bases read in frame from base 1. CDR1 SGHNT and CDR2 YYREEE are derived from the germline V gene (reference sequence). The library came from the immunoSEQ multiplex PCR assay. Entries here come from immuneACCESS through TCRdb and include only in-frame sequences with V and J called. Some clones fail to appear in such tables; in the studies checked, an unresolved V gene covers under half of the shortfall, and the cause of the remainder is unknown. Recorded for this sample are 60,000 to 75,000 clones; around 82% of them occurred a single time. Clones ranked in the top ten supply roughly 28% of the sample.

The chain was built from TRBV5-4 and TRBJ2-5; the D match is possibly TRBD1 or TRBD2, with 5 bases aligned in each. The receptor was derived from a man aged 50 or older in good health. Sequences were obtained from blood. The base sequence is TGTGCCAGCGGACGGGACGGACAAGAGACCCAGTACTTC. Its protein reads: CASGRDGQETQYF.